The clone carrying this TCR beta chain was picked up one time. Sequencing was performed with immunoSEQ multiplex PCR; in TCRdb, only in-frame clones are kept and a portion is missing. There are about 30,000 clones in the sample; around nine tenths occur only once, and 45% to 60% lies in the top ten. CDR1 is MGHRA and CDR2 is YSYEKL in the germline V gene. The J segment lost 4 bases and the V segment lost 2 bases, leaving 11 bases of the junction unmatched. This CDR3 contains 18 residues. This entry belongs to a study of lymphopenia after photon versus proton radiotherapy. This sample comprised peripheral blood, obtained from a patient treated with proton-based radiotherapy. The chain has TRBV4-1 and TRBJ2-2, with TRBD1 matching 9 bases. The TCR was taken from a woman aged 55 to 70 with cholangiocarcinoma. Some clones in this sample may be carry-over from other donors' samples. The CDR3 is CASSQRRTGAEGTGELFF. The CDR3 DNA reads TGCGCCAGCAGCCAACGCCGGACAGGGGCGGAGGGCACCGGGGAGCTGTTTTTT.